This TCR beta chain was sequenced during a study of CD8 T cells in ankylosing spondylitis. Molecular-barcoded quantitative 5'-RACE produced these TCR beta libraries. In TCRdb, the 5' RACE reads were re-called with MiXCR into one record per CDR3 protein. The sample contains some 250,000 distinct CDR3 sequences, roughly 8.6% of which appear only once. This clonotype has a count of ten or more. Its matching antigen is unknown. Findings of the study overall: Disease-linked clones bore a CD8+ phenotype and were relatively rare in peripheral blood. It appeared that ankylosing spondylitis blood was characterized by a TCR beta motif of about 8 highly homologous variants.

Sequencing was carried out using blood, either unsorted or a sorted T cell fraction (not recorded which). The sequence came from a male donor with ankylosing spondylitis or in good health (not recorded which).

CDR3 sequence (DNA): TGTGCCAGCGGCGTTACAGGGTCAGAGACCCAGTACTTC. It is translated as CASGVTGSETQYF. The chain carries TRBV12-3 or TRBV12-4 and TRBJ2-5, with D possibly TRBD1 on 6 matching bases. With 8 bases removed from V and 4 bases from J, the gap between germline ends came to 14 bases. The CDR3 runs 13 residues.